The 17 T cell receptor beta chains given below trace back to one sample, sequenced in a study of molecular identifiers for immune sequencing clone quantification. TCRdb passed the PCR reads through MiXCR, listing each CDR3 protein once. Here the sample spans fewer than 45,000 distinct CDR3 sequences, more than 20% being singletons. Sequencing was carried out using naive CD8+ T cells from blood, with Jurkat cell RNA spiked in. The subset here: FACS-sorted CD8+CD4-CCR7+CD45RA+ naive T cells. Receptor source: a human donor in good health. Some libraries in this study had Jurkat cell RNA spiked in.

By sample share, this clonotype is medium-sized. The chain carries TRBV7-9 and TRBJ2-3; D gene unclear. Trimming took off 1 base at V and 6 bases at J, with 8 bases between the two ends. CDR1 is SEHNR, CDR2 FQNEAQ, per germline (reference sequence). This CDR3 spans 13 amino acids. Here the CDR3 reads CASSLVLHDTQYF. The CDR3 DNA reads as TGTGCCAGCAGCTTAGTCCTTCATGATACGCAGTATTTT.

Sample share makes this clonotype medium-sized (0.01 to 0.1%). The chain couples TRBV4-3 to TRBJ2-3; D uncertain. CDR3 length: 13 residues. V was shortened by 1 base and J by 2 bases, with 4 bases between the two germline ends. Germline assignment: CDR1 LGHNA and CDR2 YSLEER. The CDR3 is CASSQANTDTQYF. CDR3 bases: TGCGCCAGCAGCCAAGCGAACACAGATACGCAGTATTTT.

At least ten counts were recorded for this clonotype. CDR3 DNA sequence: TGTGCCAGCAGCCCCGGACTAGCGGAGCCCTCAGATACGCAGTATTTT. Translating gives CASSPGLAEPSDTQYF. The chain links TRBV9 to TRBJ2-3, with 10 bases aligning to TRBD2. Germline loops: CDR1 SGDLS, CDR2 YYNGEE. CDR3 length equals 16 residues. The trim removed 4 bases at V and 4 bases at J, leaving 9 bases unmatched.

This clonotype was detected only a few times. The V gene is TRBV15, the J gene TRBJ2-7; D gene ambiguous. Trimming removed 0 bases at V and 3 bases at J, with 6 bases between. CDR1 and CDR2 (germline): LNHNV, YYDKDF (reference sequence). This CDR3 is 13 amino acids long. The CDR3 reads CATSRDSSYEQYF. The CDR3 DNA reads as TGTGCCACCAGCAGAGATTCGAGCTACGAGCAGTACTTC.

Concerning this clonotype itself: A single base separates this from a much larger clone, so it may be a read error. The chain uses TRBV12-3 or TRBV12-4 and TRBJ2-3, with 8 bases aligning to TRBD1. The V and J ends lost 7 bases and 2 bases, in that order; junction bases with no gene match: 5. The CDR3 contains 14 residues. CDR3 nucleotide sequence: TGTGCCAGCAAACCGACAGGGGCCACAGATACGCAGTATTTT. Protein product: CASKPTGATDTQYF.

The CDR3 loop reads CASSLASGTGAEQYF. DNA for the CDR3: TGTGCCAGCAGCTTAGCCTCCGGGACAGGGGCCGAGCAGTACTTC. This chain links TRBV7-9 with TRBJ2-7; 10 bases are a match to TRBD1. The CDR3 runs to 15 residues. J was trimmed by 6 bases and V by 0 bases; bases with no gene match: 5. Germline V lookup: CDR1 SEHNR, CDR2 FQNEAQ (reference sequence).

A note on this clonotype: Given the absence of the conserved phenylalanine or tryptophan at the CDR3 end, a read error is likely. The V and J genes are TRBV29-1 and TRBJ2-1; 7 nucleotides line up with TRBD1. CDR1 SQVTM and CDR2 ANQGSEA come from the germline V gene. V shed 0 bases, J shed 10 bases, and the junction held 6 bases outside the gene matches. The CDR3 consists of 13 residues. The CDR3 is CSVEESTGNEQFL. Here the CDR3 DNA reads TGCAGCGTTGAAGAGTCGACAGGGAACGAGCAGTTCCTC.

In its sample, this clonotype was seen many times. The chain combines TRBV2 with TRBJ2-3; 7 bases are shared with TRBD2. V trimming: 6 bases; J trimming: 1 base; junction bases outside the gene matches: 4. CDR3 length: 14 residues. CDR1 and CDR2 from the germline V gene are SNHLY and FYNNEI. CDR3 in amino acids: CASRGGYGTDTQYF. For the CDR3, the DNA is TGTGCCAGCAGGGGGGGGTACGGCACAGATACGCAGTATTTT.

On this clonotype: A single base separates this from a much larger clone, so it may be a read error. The chain is built from TRBV20-1 and TRBJ2-1, with D possibly matching TRBD2 (6 bases). The germline V and J ends were trimmed by 3 bases and 9 bases, with 12 bases remaining between them. This CDR3 comprises 12 residues. Germline values: CDR1 DFQATT, CDR2 SNEGSKA (reference sequence). CDR3 in amino acids: CSASADYTEQFF. The CDR3 DNA reads TGCAGTGCTAGCGCGGACTATACTGAGCAGTTCTTC.

This sequence joins TRBV19 and TRBJ2-1; 7 bases are a match to TRBD2. The CDR3 has 15 residues. V trimming: 1 base; J trimming: 10 bases; junction bases outside the gene matches: 10. Germline V gives CDR1 LNHDA, CDR2 SQIVND (reference sequence). CDR3 loop: CASSIGTRGSGEQFF. The CDR3 DNA follows: TGTGCCAGTAGTATAGGAACGCGGGGGTCCGGCGAGCAGTTCTTC. Supplemented by reference TRBV19 and TRBJ2-1, the full variable domain reads DGGITQSPKYLFRKEGQNVTLSCEQNLNHDAMYWYRQDPGQGLRLIYYSQIVNDFQKGDIAEGYSVSREKKESFPLTVTSAQKNPTAFYLCASSIGTRGSGEQFFGPGTRLTVL.

On this clonotype: Given a much more abundant clone one base away, this may be a read error. This sequence joins TRBV19 and TRBJ1-1; a possible D gene is TRBD1 (5 bases). The V gene's germline CDR1 is LNHDA and CDR2 SQIVND (reference sequence). The CDR3 consists of 16 residues. Trimming removed 9 bases from V and 6 bases from J, with 26 bases in between. The CDR3 spells CARSRQPGSPFAEAFF. CDR3 in DNA: TGTGCCAGAAGCAGACAGCCTGGTAGTCCGTTTGCTGAAGCTTTCTTT.

V is TRBV4-3 and J is TRBJ1-4, with TRBD1 matching over 10 bases. This CDR3 spans 17 amino acids. The V gene end was trimmed by 0 bases and the J gene end by 8 bases; junction bases not matched to a gene: 9. Germline loops: CDR1 LGHNA, CDR2 YSLEER. The CDR3 bases are TGCGCCAGCAGCCAAGATCAAGTCGGGACAGGGGACGAAAAACTGTTTTTT. This gives the protein CASSQDQVGTGDEKLFF.

Concerning this clonotype: A much larger clone lies one base from this, so it may be a read error. Written as DNA, the CDR3 is TGTGCCAGCATCTCAGGAGGGCCCCCGGGACTGAAAACCGGGGAGCTGTTTTTT. It codes for CASISGGPPGLKTGELFF. The rearrangement links TRBV7-2 to TRBJ2-2, with D possibly TRBD2 on 6 matching bases. V was pared by 7 bases and J by 5 bases, with 26 bases between. The CDR3 totals 18 residues. Germline V gene data show CDR1 as SGHTA and CDR2 as FQGNSA.

There are many counts of this clonotype. The chain is built from TRBV6-2 or TRBV6-3 and TRBJ1-1, with TRBD1 matching over 9 bases. Germline V gene lookup returns CDR1 MNHEY and CDR2 SVGEGT. CDR3 length: 17 residues. Unmatched junction bases numbered 11, after V lost 6 bases and J lost 0 bases. The CDR3 DNA follows: TGTGCCAGCAGATGGGACAGGGAGGGTATAATGAACACTGAAGCTTTCTTT. Its protein product is CASRWDREGIMNTEAFF.

This clonotype was seen a handful of times. V is TRBV3-1 and J is TRBJ1-2; D is perhaps TRBD1 (6 bases). CDR3 length equals 14 residues. Trimming left V 4 bases short and J 4 bases short, with 13 bases between. Germline-derived CDR1 and CDR2 are LGHDT and YNNKEL (reference sequence). As DNA, the CDR3 is TGTGCCAGCAGCCGCTGGGACACGGGCTATGGCTACACCTTC. Amino acids: CASSRWDTGYGYTF.

This clonotype occurred many times. The rearrangement uses TRBV11-3 and TRBJ2-3; maybe TRBD1 (7 bases). Between the trimmed V and J ends, which lost 6 bases and 0 bases, there was a span of 13 bases. The CDR3 consists of 15 residues. CDR1 is SGHNT and CDR2 is YENEEA in the germline V gene. CDR3 residues: CASSHRGGSTDTQYF. CDR3 nucleotide sequence: TGTGCCAGCAGTCACAGGGGAGGTAGCACAGATACGCAGTATTTT.

This clonotype appeared many times. The V and J genes are TRBV7-2 and TRBJ2-5; D not certain. From germline, CDR1 is SGHTA and CDR2 FQGNSA. The V end was cut by 4 bases, the J end by 2 bases, with 8 bases between. The length of the CDR3 is 13 residues. The CDR3 here is CASSYFEQETQYF. CDR3 sequence (DNA): TGTGCCAGCAGCTACTTTGAACAAGAGACCCAGTACTTC.